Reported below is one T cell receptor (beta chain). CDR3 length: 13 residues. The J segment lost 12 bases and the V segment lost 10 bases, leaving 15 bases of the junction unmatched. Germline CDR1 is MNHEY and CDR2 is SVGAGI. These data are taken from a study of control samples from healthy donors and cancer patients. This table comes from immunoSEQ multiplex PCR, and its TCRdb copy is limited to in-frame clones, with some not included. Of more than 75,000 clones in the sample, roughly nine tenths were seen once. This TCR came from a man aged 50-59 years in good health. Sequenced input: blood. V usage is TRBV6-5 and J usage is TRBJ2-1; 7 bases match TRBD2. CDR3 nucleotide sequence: TGTGCCACCGAAGGACTAGTGGTTCCGGCGCAGTTCTTC. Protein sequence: CATEGLVVPAQFF.